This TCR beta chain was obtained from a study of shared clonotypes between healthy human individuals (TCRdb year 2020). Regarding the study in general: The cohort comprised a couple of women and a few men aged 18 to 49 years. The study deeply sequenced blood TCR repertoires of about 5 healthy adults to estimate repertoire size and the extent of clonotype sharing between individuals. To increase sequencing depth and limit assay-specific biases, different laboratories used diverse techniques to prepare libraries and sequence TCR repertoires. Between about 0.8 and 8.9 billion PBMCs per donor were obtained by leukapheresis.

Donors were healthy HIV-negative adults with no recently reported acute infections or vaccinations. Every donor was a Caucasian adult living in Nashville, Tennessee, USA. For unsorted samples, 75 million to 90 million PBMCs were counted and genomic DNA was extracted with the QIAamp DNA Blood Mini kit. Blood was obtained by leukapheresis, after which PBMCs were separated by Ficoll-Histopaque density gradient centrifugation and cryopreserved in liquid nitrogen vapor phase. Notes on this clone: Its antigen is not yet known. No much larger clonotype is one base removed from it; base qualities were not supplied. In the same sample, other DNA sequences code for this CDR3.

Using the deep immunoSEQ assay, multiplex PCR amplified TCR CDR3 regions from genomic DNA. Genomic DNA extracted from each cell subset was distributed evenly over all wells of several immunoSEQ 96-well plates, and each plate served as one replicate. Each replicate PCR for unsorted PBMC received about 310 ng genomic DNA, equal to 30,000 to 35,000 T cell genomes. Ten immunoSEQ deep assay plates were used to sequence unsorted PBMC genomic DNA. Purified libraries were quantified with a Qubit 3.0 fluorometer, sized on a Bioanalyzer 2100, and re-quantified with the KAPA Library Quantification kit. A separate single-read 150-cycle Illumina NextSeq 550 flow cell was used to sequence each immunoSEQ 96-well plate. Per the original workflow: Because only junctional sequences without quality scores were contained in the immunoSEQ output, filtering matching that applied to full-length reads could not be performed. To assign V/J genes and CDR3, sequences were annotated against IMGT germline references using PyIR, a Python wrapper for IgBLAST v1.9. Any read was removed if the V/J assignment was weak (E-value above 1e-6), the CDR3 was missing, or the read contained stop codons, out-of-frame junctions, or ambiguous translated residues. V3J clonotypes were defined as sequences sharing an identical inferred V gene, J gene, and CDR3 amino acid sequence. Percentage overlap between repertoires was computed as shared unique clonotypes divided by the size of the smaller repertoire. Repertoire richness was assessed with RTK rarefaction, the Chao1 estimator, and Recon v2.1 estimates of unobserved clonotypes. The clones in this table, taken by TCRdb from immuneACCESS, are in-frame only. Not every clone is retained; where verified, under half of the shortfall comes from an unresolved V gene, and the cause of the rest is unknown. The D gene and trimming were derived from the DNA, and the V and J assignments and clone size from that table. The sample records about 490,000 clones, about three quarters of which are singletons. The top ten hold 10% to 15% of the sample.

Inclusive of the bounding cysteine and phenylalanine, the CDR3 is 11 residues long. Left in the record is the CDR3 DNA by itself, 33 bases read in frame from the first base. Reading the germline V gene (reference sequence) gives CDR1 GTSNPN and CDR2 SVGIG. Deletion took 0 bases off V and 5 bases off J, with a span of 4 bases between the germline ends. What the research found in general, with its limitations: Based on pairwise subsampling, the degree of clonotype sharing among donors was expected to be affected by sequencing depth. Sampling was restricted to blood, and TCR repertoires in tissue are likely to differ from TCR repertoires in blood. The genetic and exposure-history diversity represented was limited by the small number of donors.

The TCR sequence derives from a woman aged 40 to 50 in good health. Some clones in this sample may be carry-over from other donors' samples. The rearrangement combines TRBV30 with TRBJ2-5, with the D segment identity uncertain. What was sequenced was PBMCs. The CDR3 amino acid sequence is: CAWSVGETQYF. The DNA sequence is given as TGTGCCTGGAGTGTGGGGGAGACCCAGTACTTC. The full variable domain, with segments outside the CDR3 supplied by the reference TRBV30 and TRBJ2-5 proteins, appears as SQTIHQWPATLVQPVGSPLSLECTVEGTSNPNLYWYRQAAGRGLQLLFYSVGIGQISSEVPQNLSASRPQDRQFILSSKKLLLSDSGFYLCAWSVGETQYFGPGTRLLVL.